This is a list of T cell receptor beta chains from one sample in a study of Ad26.COV2.S vaccination and SARS-CoV-2 variants. The table came from immunoSEQ multiplex PCR; TCRdb's copy has only in-frame clones and leaves some out. The sample gives roughly 700,000 clones, 80% to 90% of which show up once; approximately 1.5% is in the top ten. The source was peripheral blood, collected in a trial of Ad26.COV2.S vaccine versus placebo. All receptors derive from a person between 18 and 59 years old who received the Ad26.COV2.S COVID-19 vaccine or a placebo. The CDR3 runs from the conserved cysteine through the conserved F or W. The order of the fields is D gene, J gene, V gene, clone size, CDR3 DNA, CDR3 protein. D genes are given only for firm matches. Clone size, where shown, is once, few, many, or a class for clones that have expanded.

d_call: TRBD2; j_call: TRBJ2-3; v_call: TRBV15; clone_size: few; cdr3_nt: TGTGCCACCAGCAGAGAAGCGGGAGAAGGTACAGATACGCAGTATTTT; cdr3_aa: CATSREAGEGTDTQYF
d_call: NA; j_call: TRBJ2-3; v_call: TRBV18; clone_size: NA; cdr3_nt: TGTGCCAGCTCACCACAAGAGGGATCGGATACGCAGTATTTT; cdr3_aa: CASSPQEGSDTQYF
d_call: TRBD2; j_call: TRBJ2-5; v_call: TRBV24-1; clone_size: NA; cdr3_nt: TGTGCCACCAGTGACTTACCCGGGACTAGCGGGGAGGGGGCAGAGACCCAGTACTTC; cdr3_aa: CATSDLPGTSGEGAETQYF
d_call: TRBD1; j_call: TRBJ2-2; v_call: TRBV4-1; clone_size: NA; cdr3_nt: TGCGCCAGCAGCCAAGGGAGACAGGGCGAGCCCGGGGAGCTGTTTTTT; cdr3_aa: CASSQGRQGEPGELFF
d_call: TRBD2; j_call: TRBJ2-3; v_call: TRBV9; clone_size: NA; cdr3_nt: TGTGCCAGCAGCGTAGCGCCGGGGGGGCGAGATACGCAGTATTTT; cdr3_aa: CASSVAPGGRDTQYF
d_call: NA; j_call: TRBJ1-4; v_call: TRBV12-3/TRBV12-4; clone_size: NA; cdr3_nt: TGTGCCAGCAGCCCCAGGTTAGGCGAAAAACTGTTTTTT; cdr3_aa: CASSPRLGEKLFF
d_call: NA; j_call: TRBJ2-3; v_call: TRBV18; clone_size: NA; cdr3_nt: TGTGCCAGCTCACCCAGCTGGACGGGCACAGATACGCAGTATTTT; cdr3_aa: CASSPSWTGTDTQYF
d_call: NA; j_call: TRBJ2-7; v_call: TRBV12-3/TRBV12-4; clone_size: NA; cdr3_nt: TGTGCCAGCAGTGGGGGCTACGAGCAGTACTTC; cdr3_aa: CASSGGYEQYF
d_call: TRBD1; j_call: TRBJ1-1; v_call: TRBV27; clone_size: few; cdr3_nt: TGTGCCAGCAGTCACAGGGGGCCGAATGAAGCTTTCTTT; cdr3_aa: CASSHRGPNEAFF
d_call: TRBD1; j_call: TRBJ1-2; v_call: TRBV6-6; clone_size: NA; cdr3_nt: TGTGCCAGCAGTTCGGGACAGGGCTATGGCTACACCTTC; cdr3_aa: CASSSGQGYGYTF
d_call: TRBD2; j_call: TRBJ2-2; v_call: TRBV15; clone_size: NA; cdr3_nt: TGTGCCACCAGCAGCCAAGCGGGGGCGAACACCGGGGAGCTGTTTTTT; cdr3_aa: CATSSQAGANTGELFF
d_call: NA; j_call: TRBJ1-2; v_call: TRBV2; clone_size: NA; cdr3_nt: TGTGCCAGCTTGATCAGGGGAACCTACACCTTC; cdr3_aa: CASLIRGTYTF
d_call: NA; j_call: TRBJ2-5; v_call: TRBV5-8; clone_size: NA; cdr3_nt: TGTGCCAGCAGCTCCTACACAGGATCCCAAGAGACCCAGTACTTC; cdr3_aa: CASSSYTGSQETQYF
d_call: NA; j_call: TRBJ2-5; v_call: TRBV6-5; clone_size: NA; cdr3_nt: TGTGCCAGCAGTCTCGGAGGGGCCCAAGAGACCCAGTACTTC; cdr3_aa: CASSLGGAQETQYF
d_call: NA; j_call: TRBJ2-7; v_call: TRBV6-2/TRBV6-3; clone_size: NA; cdr3_nt: TGTGCCAGCAGTTACTCCTACGGAGGAGCCTACGAGCAGTACTTC; cdr3_aa: CASSYSYGGAYEQYF
d_call: TRBD1; j_call: TRBJ1-2; v_call: TRBV6-5; clone_size: NA; cdr3_nt: TGTGCCAGCAGCTTTGACAGGGTCTATGGCTACACCTTC; cdr3_aa: CASSFDRVYGYTF
d_call: NA; j_call: TRBJ1-3; v_call: TRBV18; clone_size: NA; cdr3_nt: TGTGCCAGCTCATCGGAGGGCCCTGGAAACACCATATATTTT; cdr3_aa: CASSSEGPGNTIYF
d_call: TRBD2; j_call: TRBJ2-5; v_call: TRBV3-1/TRBV3-2; clone_size: NA; cdr3_nt: TGTGCCAGCAGCCTGGGGACTAGCGGGACGTACCAAGAGACCCAGTACTTC; cdr3_aa: CASSLGTSGTYQETQYF
d_call: NA; j_call: TRBJ2-7; v_call: TRBV4-3; clone_size: NA; cdr3_nt: TGCGCCAGCAGCCAAGAAACTTATGATGAGCAGTACTTC; cdr3_aa: CASSQETYDEQYF
d_call: NA; j_call: TRBJ2-5; v_call: TRBV19; clone_size: NA; cdr3_nt: TGTGCCAGTGCTCCTAGGTACCAAGAGACCCAGTACTTC; cdr3_aa: CASAPRYQETQYF
d_call: TRBD1; j_call: TRBJ2-1; v_call: TRBV4-3; clone_size: NA; cdr3_nt: TGCGCCAGCAGCCAATACAGGGGCGACTATGAGCAGTTCTTC; cdr3_aa: CASSQYRGDYEQFF
d_call: NA; j_call: TRBJ1-6; v_call: TRBV12-5; clone_size: NA; cdr3_nt: TGTGCTAGTGGTGACAAAGGCAATTCACCCCTCCACTTT; cdr3_aa: CASGDKGNSPLHF
d_call: NA; j_call: TRBJ2-7; v_call: TRBV18; clone_size: NA; cdr3_nt: TGTGCCAGCTCACCACCCGTGGGCGGAGGCGCCTACGAGCAGTACTTC; cdr3_aa: CASSPPVGGGAYEQYF
d_call: NA; j_call: TRBJ2-7; v_call: TRBV5-5; clone_size: NA; cdr3_nt: TGTGCCAGCAGCTTGAGCTCCTACGAGCAGTACTTC; cdr3_aa: CASSLSSYEQYF
d_call: NA; j_call: TRBJ2-7; v_call: TRBV6-5; clone_size: NA; cdr3_nt: TGTGCCAGCAGTTACTCGCGAAGGGGCGACGAGCAGTACTTC; cdr3_aa: CASSYSRRGDEQYF
d_call: TRBD1; j_call: TRBJ1-1; v_call: TRBV5-1; clone_size: NA; cdr3_nt: TGCGCCAGCAGCTTGGGGAGGGACAGGGGTTTTGAAGCTTTCTTT; cdr3_aa: CASSLGRDRGFEAFF
d_call: TRBD1; j_call: TRBJ1-5; v_call: TRBV15; clone_size: NA; cdr3_nt: TGTGCCACCAGCAGAACAGGGGCAAATCAGCCCCAGCATTTT; cdr3_aa: CATSRTGANQPQHF
d_call: TRBD1; j_call: TRBJ2-3; v_call: TRBV4-2; clone_size: once; cdr3_nt: TGTGCCAGCAGGCTGACAGGGATAGATACGCAGTATTTT; cdr3_aa: CASRLTGIDTQYF
d_call: TRBD1; j_call: TRBJ1-4; v_call: TRBV18; clone_size: NA; cdr3_nt: TGTGCCAGCTCACCGGGACAGGGGGCAAAGGAAAAACTGTTTTTT; cdr3_aa: CASSPGQGAKEKLFF
d_call: NA; j_call: TRBJ2-2; v_call: TRBV29-1; clone_size: NA; cdr3_nt: TGCAGCGTTGAGACATCTCCCGGGGAGCTGTTTTTT; cdr3_aa: CSVETSPGELFF
d_call: TRBD2; j_call: TRBJ2-1; v_call: TRBV3-1/TRBV3-2; clone_size: NA; cdr3_nt: TGTGCCAGCAGCCAAGGGACCACTAGCGGGGGAGAGCAGTTCTTC; cdr3_aa: CASSQGTTSGGEQFF
d_call: TRBD2; j_call: TRBJ2-3; v_call: TRBV30; clone_size: NA; cdr3_nt: TGTGCCTGGAGTCGCTCCCTAGCGGGAGTGGATACGCAGTATTTT; cdr3_aa: CAWSRSLAGVDTQYF
d_call: NA; j_call: TRBJ2-1; v_call: TRBV18; clone_size: NA; cdr3_nt: TGTGCCAGCTCACCCGCAGGGGAAACGACCTCCTACAATGAGCAGTTCTTC; cdr3_aa: CASSPAGETTSYNEQFF
d_call: TRBD1; j_call: TRBJ1-2; v_call: TRBV3-1/TRBV3-2; clone_size: NA; cdr3_nt: TGTGCCAGCAGCCAAGATGTAAGGACAGGGAGCGGTGGCTACACCTTC; cdr3_aa: CASSQDVRTGSGGYTF
d_call: NA; j_call: TRBJ2-1; v_call: TRBV27; clone_size: once; cdr3_nt: TGTGCCAGCAGTTCGGGACTTTACAATGAGCAGTTCTTC; cdr3_aa: CASSSGLYNEQFF
d_call: NA; j_call: TRBJ1-6; v_call: TRBV12-5; clone_size: NA; cdr3_nt: TGTGCTAGTGCGCTAAAACCGTCCCCAAGGAATAATTCACCCCTCCACTTT; cdr3_aa: CASALKPSPRNNSPLHF
d_call: TRBD1; j_call: TRBJ2-2; v_call: TRBV30; clone_size: NA; cdr3_nt: TGTGCCTGTACCCGGGACAGGGGGCCCGGGGAGCTGTTTTTT; cdr3_aa: CACTRDRGPGELFF
d_call: NA; j_call: TRBJ2-7; v_call: TRBV29-1; clone_size: once; cdr3_nt: TGCAGCGCTACAGGGTCCTCCCCCTACGAGCAGTACTTC; cdr3_aa: CSATGSSPYEQYF
d_call: TRBD2; j_call: TRBJ2-3; v_call: TRBV6-5; clone_size: NA; cdr3_nt: TGTGCCAGCAGGGGACTAGCGGGAGCTCGGGATACGCAGTATTTT; cdr3_aa: CASRGLAGARDTQYF
d_call: TRBD1; j_call: TRBJ1-4; v_call: TRBV6-1; clone_size: once; cdr3_nt: TGTGCCAGCAGTGATGGACAGGCAACTAATGAAAAACTGTTTTTT; cdr3_aa: CASSDGQATNEKLFF
d_call: NA; j_call: TRBJ1-6; v_call: TRBV6-5; clone_size: NA; cdr3_nt: TGTGCCAGCAATTCCCCCCGGGGGCCTAATTCACCCCTCCACTTT; cdr3_aa: CASNSPRGPNSPLHF
d_call: NA; j_call: TRBJ1-2; v_call: TRBV27; clone_size: NA; cdr3_nt: TGTGCCAGCAGTTTACAGGGGTTCGACGGCTACACCTTC; cdr3_aa: CASSLQGFDGYTF
d_call: TRBD2; j_call: TRBJ2-3; v_call: TRBV6-1; clone_size: NA; cdr3_nt: TGTGCCAGCAGTAAAGTAGCGGGAGTGGTAGATACGCAGTATTTT; cdr3_aa: CASSKVAGVVDTQYF